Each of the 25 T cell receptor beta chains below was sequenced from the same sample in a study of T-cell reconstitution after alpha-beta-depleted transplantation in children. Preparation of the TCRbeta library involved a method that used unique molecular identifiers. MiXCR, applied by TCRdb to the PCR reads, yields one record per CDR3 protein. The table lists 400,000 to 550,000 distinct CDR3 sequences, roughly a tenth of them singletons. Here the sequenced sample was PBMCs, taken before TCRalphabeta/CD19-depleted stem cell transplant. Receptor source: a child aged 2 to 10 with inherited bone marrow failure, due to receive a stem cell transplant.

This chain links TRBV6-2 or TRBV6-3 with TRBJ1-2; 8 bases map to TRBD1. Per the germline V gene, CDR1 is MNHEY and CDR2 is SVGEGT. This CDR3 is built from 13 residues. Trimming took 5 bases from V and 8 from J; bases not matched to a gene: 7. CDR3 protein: CASSTGQGRGYTF. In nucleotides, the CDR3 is TGTGCCAGCAGTACCGGACAGGGACGGGGCTACACCTTC.

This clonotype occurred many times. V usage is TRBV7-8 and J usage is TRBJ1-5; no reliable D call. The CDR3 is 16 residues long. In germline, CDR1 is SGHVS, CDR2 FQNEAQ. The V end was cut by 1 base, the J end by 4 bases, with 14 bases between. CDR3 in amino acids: CASSLDLGLGNQPQHF. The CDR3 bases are TGTGCCAGCAGCTTAGATCTAGGCTTGGGGAATCAGCCCCAGCATTTT.

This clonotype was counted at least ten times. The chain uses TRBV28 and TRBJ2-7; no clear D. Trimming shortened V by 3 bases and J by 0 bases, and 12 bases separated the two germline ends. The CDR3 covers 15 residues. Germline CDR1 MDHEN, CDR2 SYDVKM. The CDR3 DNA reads TGTGCCAGCAGTTTGCCCGGGCTGGCCTCCTACGAGCAGTACTTC. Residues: CASSLPGLASYEQYF.

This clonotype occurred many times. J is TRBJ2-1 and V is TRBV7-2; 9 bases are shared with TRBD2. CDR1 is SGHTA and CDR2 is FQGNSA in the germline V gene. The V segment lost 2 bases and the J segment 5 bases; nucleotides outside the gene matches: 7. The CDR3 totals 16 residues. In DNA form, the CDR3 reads TGTGCCAGCAGCTTAAGTGTAGCGGGAGCCCACAATGAGCAGTTCTTC. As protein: CASSLSVAGAHNEQFF.

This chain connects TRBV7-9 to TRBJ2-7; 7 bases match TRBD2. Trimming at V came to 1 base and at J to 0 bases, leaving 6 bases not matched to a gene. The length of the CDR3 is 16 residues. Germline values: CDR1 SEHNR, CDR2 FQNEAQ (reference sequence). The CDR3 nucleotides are TGTGCCAGCAGCTTAGGTCTGGGGAGGGGCTCCTACGAGCAGTACTTC. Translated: CASSLGLGRGSYEQYF.

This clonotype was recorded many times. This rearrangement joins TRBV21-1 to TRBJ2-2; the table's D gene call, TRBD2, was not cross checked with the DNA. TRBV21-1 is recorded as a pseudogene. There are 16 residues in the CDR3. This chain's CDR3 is CASSRGLAVNTGELFF. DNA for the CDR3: TGTGCCAGCAGCAGGGGACTAGCGGTCAACACCGGGGAGCTGTTTTTT.

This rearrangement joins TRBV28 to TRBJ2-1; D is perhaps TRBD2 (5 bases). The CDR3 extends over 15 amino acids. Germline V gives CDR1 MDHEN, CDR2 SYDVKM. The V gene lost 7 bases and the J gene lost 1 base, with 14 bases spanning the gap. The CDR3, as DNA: TGTGCCAGCACCCAATCCCGGGAATCCTACAATGAGCAGTTCTTC. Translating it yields CASTQSRESYNEQFF.

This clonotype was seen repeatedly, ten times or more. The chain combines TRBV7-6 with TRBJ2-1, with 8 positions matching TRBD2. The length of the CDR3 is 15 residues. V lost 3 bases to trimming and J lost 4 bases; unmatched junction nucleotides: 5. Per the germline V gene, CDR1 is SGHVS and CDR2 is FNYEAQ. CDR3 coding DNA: TGTGCCAGCAGCTTCGAGGCGGGAGGATACAATGAGCAGTTCTTC. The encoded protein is CASSFEAGGYNEQFF. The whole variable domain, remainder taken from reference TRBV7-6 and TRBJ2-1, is GAGVSQSPRYKVTKRGQDVALRCDPISGHVSLYWYRQALGQGPEFLTYFNYEAQQDKSGLPNDRFSAERPEGSISTLTIQRTEQRDSAMYRCASSFEAGGYNEQFFGPGTRLTVL.

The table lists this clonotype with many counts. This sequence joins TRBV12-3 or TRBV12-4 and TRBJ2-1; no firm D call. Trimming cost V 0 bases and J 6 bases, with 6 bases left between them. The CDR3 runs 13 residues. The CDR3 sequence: CASSLARGNEQFF. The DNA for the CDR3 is TGTGCCAGCAGTTTAGCGCGTGGCAATGAGCAGTTCTTC.

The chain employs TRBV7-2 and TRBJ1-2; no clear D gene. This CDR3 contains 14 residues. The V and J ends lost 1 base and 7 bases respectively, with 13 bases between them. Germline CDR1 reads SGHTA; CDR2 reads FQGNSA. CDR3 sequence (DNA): TGTGCCAGCAGCTTAGATACGGACGTTCGTGGCTACACCTTC. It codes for CASSLDTDVRGYTF.

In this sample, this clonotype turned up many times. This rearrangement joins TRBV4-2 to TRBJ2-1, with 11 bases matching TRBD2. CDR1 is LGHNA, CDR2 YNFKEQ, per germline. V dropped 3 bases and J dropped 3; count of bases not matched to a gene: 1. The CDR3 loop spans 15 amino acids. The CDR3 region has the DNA TGTGCCAGCAGCCACGGGACTAGCGGCTACAATGAGCAGTTCTTC. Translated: CASSHGTSGYNEQFF.

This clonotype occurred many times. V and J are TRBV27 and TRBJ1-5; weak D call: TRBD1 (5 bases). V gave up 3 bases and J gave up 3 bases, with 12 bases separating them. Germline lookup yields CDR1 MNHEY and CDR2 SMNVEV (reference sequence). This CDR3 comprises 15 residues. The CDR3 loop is CASSFGAGNNQPQHF. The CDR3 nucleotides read TGTGCCAGCAGTTTTGGGGCAGGGAACAATCAGCCCCAGCATTTT.

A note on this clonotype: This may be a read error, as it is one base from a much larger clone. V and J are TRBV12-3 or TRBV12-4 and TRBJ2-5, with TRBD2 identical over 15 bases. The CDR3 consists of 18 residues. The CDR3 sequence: CTSSLAWTSGRAFETQYF. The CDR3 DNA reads TGTACCAGCAGTTTAGCCTGGACTAGCGGGAGGGCCTTCGAGACCCAGTACTTC.

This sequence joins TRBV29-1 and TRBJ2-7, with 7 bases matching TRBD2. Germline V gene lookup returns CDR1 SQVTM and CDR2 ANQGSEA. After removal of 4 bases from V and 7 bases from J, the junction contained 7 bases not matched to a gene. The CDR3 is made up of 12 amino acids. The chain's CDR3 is CSVVGGEGEQYF. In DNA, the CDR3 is TGCAGCGTTGTTGGTGGGGAGGGGGAGCAGTACTTC.

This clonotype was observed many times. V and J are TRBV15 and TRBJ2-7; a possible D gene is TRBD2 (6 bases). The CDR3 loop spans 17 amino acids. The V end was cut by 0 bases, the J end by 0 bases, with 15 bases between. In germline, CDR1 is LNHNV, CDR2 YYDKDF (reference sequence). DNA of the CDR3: TGTGCCACCAGCAGAGATTGGGGGGACGGGAGCTCCTACGAGCAGTACTTC. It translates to CATSRDWGDGSSYEQYF.

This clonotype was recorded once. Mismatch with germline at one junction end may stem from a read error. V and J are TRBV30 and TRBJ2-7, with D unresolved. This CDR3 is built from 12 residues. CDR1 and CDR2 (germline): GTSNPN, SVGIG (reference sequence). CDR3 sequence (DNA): TGTGCCTGGAGCCCCCAAGCCTACCAGCAGTACTTC. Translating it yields CAWSPQAYQQYF.

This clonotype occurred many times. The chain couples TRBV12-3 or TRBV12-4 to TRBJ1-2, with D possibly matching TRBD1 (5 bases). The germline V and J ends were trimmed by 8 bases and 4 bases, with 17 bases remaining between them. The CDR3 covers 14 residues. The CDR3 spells CASLRDHTSYGYTF. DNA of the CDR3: TGTGCCAGCCTCCGGGACCATACTTCCTATGGCTACACCTTC.

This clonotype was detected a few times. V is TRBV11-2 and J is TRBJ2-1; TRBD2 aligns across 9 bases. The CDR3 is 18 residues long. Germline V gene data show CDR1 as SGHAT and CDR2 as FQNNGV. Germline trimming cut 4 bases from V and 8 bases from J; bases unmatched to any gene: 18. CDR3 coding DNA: TGTGCCAGCAGCTCCCGGGGTAGCGGGAGTGGTCCGCCCCATGAGCAGTTCTTC. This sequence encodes CASSSRGSGSGPPHEQFF.

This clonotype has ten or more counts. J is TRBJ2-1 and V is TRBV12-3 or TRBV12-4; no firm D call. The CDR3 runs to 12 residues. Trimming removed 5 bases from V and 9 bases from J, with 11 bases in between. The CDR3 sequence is CASSPPMSEQFF. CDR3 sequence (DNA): TGTGCCAGCAGTCCCCCAATGAGTGAGCAGTTCTTC.

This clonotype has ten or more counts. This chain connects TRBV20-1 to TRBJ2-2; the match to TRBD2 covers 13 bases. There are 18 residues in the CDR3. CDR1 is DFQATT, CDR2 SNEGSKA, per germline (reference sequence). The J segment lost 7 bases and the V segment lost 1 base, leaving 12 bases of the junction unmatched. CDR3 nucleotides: TGCAGTGCTAGAGCCGCCGGGACTAGCGGGATAAAGAACGGGGAGCTGTTTTTT. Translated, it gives CSARAAGTSGIKNGELFF.

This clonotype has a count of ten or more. CDR3 nucleotides: TGTGCCAGCAGCTTACAGGTCGGCAGGGCTACCAATCAGCCCCAGCATTTT. Its translation is CASSLQVGRATNQPQHF. J is TRBJ1-5 and V is TRBV7-9, with a possible D match to TRBD1 (5 bases). In germline, CDR1 is SEHNR, CDR2 FQNEAQ (reference sequence). The CDR3 totals 17 residues. Trimming cost V 2 bases and J 3 bases, with 17 bases left between them.

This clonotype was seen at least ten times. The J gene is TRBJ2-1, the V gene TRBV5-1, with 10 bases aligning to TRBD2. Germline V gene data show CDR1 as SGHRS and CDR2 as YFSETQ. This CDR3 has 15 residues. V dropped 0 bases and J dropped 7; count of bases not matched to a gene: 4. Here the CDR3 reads CASSLGTSGMNEQFF. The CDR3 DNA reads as TGCGCCAGCAGCTTGGGTACTAGCGGGATGAATGAGCAGTTCTTC.

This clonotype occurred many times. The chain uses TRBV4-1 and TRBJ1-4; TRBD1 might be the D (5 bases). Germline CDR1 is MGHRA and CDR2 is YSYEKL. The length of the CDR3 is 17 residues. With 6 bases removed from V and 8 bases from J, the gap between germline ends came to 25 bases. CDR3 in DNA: TGCGCCAGCAGTCCAGTTTTTGAGGGACGGTGGAAGGAAAAACTGTTTTTT. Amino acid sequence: CASSPVFEGRWKEKLFF.

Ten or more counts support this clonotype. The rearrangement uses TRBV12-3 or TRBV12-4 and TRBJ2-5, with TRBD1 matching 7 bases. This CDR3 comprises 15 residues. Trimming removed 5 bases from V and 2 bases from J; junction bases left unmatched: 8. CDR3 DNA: TGTGCCAGCAGTCACACAGACAGGGAGCAAGAGACCCAGTACTTC. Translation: CASSHTDREQETQYF.

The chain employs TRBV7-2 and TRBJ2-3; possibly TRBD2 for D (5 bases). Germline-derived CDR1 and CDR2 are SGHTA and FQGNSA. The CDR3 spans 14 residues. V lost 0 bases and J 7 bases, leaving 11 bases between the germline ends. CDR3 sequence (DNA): TGTGCCAGCAGCTTAGCGAGCGGTCTGAATACGCAGTATTTT. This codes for CASSLASGLNTQYF.